These 10 T cell receptor beta chains came from one sample sequenced in a study of breast tumors, draining lymph nodes, adjacent tissues. Samples came from axillary lymph nodes draining the breast cancer. MiXCR, run by TCRdb on the multiplex PCR reads, gives a single entry per CDR3 protein. The table lists 120,000 to 150,000 distinct CDR3 sequences, 32% of them singletons. Specimen: axillary lymph node tissue. The receptors derive from a female donor with breast cancer. Some clones in this sample may be carry-over from other donors' samples.

In this sample, this clonotype turned up many times. The chain is built from TRBV6-2 or TRBV6-3 and TRBJ2-2; D not resolved. From germline, CDR1 is MNHEY and CDR2 SVGEGT. The CDR3 is 13 amino acids. V lost 6 bases and J 5 bases, leaving 10 bases between the germline ends. CDR3 protein: CASSPMGTGELFF. The CDR3 nucleotides read TGTGCCAGCAGCCCCATGGGGACCGGGGAGCTGTTTTTT.

The V and J genes are TRBV4-1 and TRBJ2-3; maybe TRBD2 (7 bases). This CDR3 region has 15 residues. CDR1 and CDR2 from the germline V gene are MGHRA and YSYEKL. Trimming cost V 3 bases and J 4 bases, with 14 bases left between them. The CDR3 spells CASSQGARGADTQYF. CDR3 DNA sequence: TGCGCCAGCAGCCAGGGGGCCCGGGGGGCAGATACGCAGTATTTT.

Ten or more counts support this clonotype. The rearrangement links TRBV15 to TRBJ2-5, with D perhaps TRBD1 (7 bases). V was shortened by 0 bases and J by 2 bases, with 10 bases between the two germline ends. Looked up from germline, CDR1 is LNHNV and CDR2 is YYDKDF (reference sequence). The CDR3 has 15 residues. The CDR3, as DNA: TGTGCCACCAGCAGAGACAGGGGGAGGCAAGAGACCCAGTACTTC. Its translation: CATSRDRGRQETQYF.

As for this clonotype: This likely comes from a read error, as the CDR3 has no conserved phenylalanine or tryptophan at its end. The V call is TRBV7-9, the J call TRBJ2-1; 7 bases fit TRBD1. The CDR3 spans 13 residues. The V segment lost 1 base and the J segment 8 bases; nucleotides outside the gene matches: 2. Germline V gene sequence: CDR1 SEHNR, CDR2 FQNEAQ (reference sequence). CDR3 residues: CASSLVQGDEQFL. The CDR3 DNA is TGTGCCAGCAGCTTAGTCCAGGGGGATGAGCAGTTCCTC.

This clonotype was counted ten times or more. The CDR3 DNA sequence: TGTGCCAGCAGCCTGGACGTCCACGAGCAGTACTTC. Translation: CASSLDVHEQYF. The chain combines TRBV11-1 with TRBJ2-7; the D is unclear. Per germline, CDR1 SGHAT and CDR2 FQDESV (reference sequence). This CDR3 spans 12 amino acids. V was cut by 5 bases and J by 5 bases, with 10 bases left in between. The full variable domain, rest sourced from reference TRBV11-1 and TRBJ2-7, is EAEVAQSPRYKITEKSQAVAFWCDPISGHATLYWYRQILGQGPELLVQFQDESVVDDSQLPKDRFSAERLKGVDSTLKIQPAELGDSAMYLCASSLDVHEQYFGPGTRLTVT.

The gene calls are TRBV20-1 and TRBJ1-3; D might be TRBD1 (5 bases). There are 13 residues in the CDR3. The V and J ends lost 4 bases and 8 bases respectively, with 15 bases between them. Germline CDR1 and CDR2: DFQATT and SNEGSKA (reference sequence). The CDR3 is CSATSGPGYTIYF. CDR3 DNA: TGCAGTGCTACCTCGGGACCTGGGTACACCATATATTTT.

In regard to this clonotype: Since a much larger clone is just one base distant, this may be a read error. V usage is TRBV27 and J usage is TRBJ1-2; no firm D call. Germline CDR1 MNHEY, CDR2 SMNVEV (reference sequence). The CDR3 is made up of 12 amino acids. Here the CDR3 reads CTSSGDRLGYTF. The DNA for the CDR3 is TGTACCAGCAGTGGGGATCGTCTGGGCTACACCTTC.

V gene TRBV29-1 combines with J gene TRBJ2-1; 10 nucleotides align to TRBD2. Germline assignment: CDR1 SQVTM and CDR2 ANQGSEA. The CDR3 is made up of 13 amino acids. V lost 7 bases, J lost 9 bases, and 9 bases stayed unmatched. CDR3: CSAAGTSDGEQFF. CDR3 nucleotides: TGCAGCGCCGCGGGGACTAGCGATGGTGAGCAGTTCTTC.

The table lists this clonotype with many counts. The rearrangement joins TRBV15 to TRBJ1-6; D gene uncertain. V dropped 3 bases and J dropped 8 bases, with 8 bases sitting between them. The CDR3 consists of 13 residues. Germline values: CDR1 LNHNV, CDR2 YYDKDF (reference sequence). The CDR3 coding sequence is TGTGCCACCAGCAGGGGGATCGATTCACCCCTCCACTTT. It specifies CATSRGIDSPLHF.

This clonotype showed up many times. Possible read error: a much larger clone is one base away. The conserved phenylalanine or tryptophan is not found at the CDR3 terminus, so this likely reflects a read error. This rearrangement joins TRBV7-2 to TRBJ2-5; 7 bases agree with TRBD2. V dropped 4 bases and J dropped 4; count of bases not matched to a gene: 6. Germline-derived CDR1 and CDR2 are SGHTA and FQGNSA. This CDR3 spans 14 amino acids. CDR3 in DNA: TGTGCCAGCAGCTCCGTGGGGGGGACAGAGACCCAGTACCTC. This codes for CASSSVGGTETQYL.